This entry features one T cell receptor beta chain sequence. Its target is unknown. Via MiXCR, TCRdb re-called the reads, giving one row per CDR3 protein. The sample carries 370,000 or so distinct CDR3 sequences, 34% recorded once. V trimming: 7 bases; J trimming: 2 bases; junction bases outside the gene matches: 9. CDR3 length equals 16 residues. Per the germline V gene, CDR1 is MNHEY and CDR2 is SVGEGT. The data were obtained in a study of T cell repertoires in cytomegalovirus infection. The TCR sequence derives from a human donor in good health (CMV status not recorded). Some clones in this sample may be carry-over from other donors' samples. The genes are TRBV6-2 or TRBV6-3 and TRBJ2-3; 10 positions agree with TRBD2. The material was cultured PBMCs, obtained from culture after CMV antigen stimulation. CDR3 amino acids: CASTTWTSGFTDTQYF. CDR3 DNA: TGTGCCAGCACTACCTGGACTAGCGGCTTCACAGATACGCAGTATTTT.